This TCR beta chain was obtained from a study of shared clonotypes between healthy human individuals. With ten immunoSEQ deep assay plates, unsorted PBMC DNA underwent sequencing. TCRdb's copy holds only in-frame clones and misses some; the assay was immunoSEQ multiplex PCR. Here the sample spans hundreds of thousands of clones, 76% being singletons. Donors comprised healthy HIV-negative adults lacking recent acute infections or vaccinations. Approximately 81 million PBMCs went into genomic DNA for unsorted samples. To note about this clone: A read error may account for a junction end that differs from germline.

This CDR3 has 12 residues. Germline V gene data show CDR1 as MNHNS and CDR2 as SASEGT. Sequencing was performed on PBMCs. This TCR derives from a woman aged 35 to 49 in good health. Some clones in this sample may be carry-over from other donors' samples. The J gene is TRBJ2-7, the V gene TRBV6-1; D may correspond to TRBD1 or TRBD2 (5 bases each). CDR3 DNA sequence: TGTGCCGCCGGGACCATAAGAAAGCTGGGGGACTTC. Translating gives CAAGTIRKLGDF.